Below, 32 T cell receptor beta chains from the same sample are listed, as sequenced in a study of cytomegalovirus exposure and HLA in healthy donors. Sequencing used immunoSEQ multiplex PCR; TCRdb keeps in-frame clones, though not all of them. The sample gives 200,000 to 250,000 clones, roughly 84% of which show up once; roughly 2% is in the top ten. The specimen was PBMCs. The receptors stem from a woman in her late teens or twenties in good health and CMV-seropositive.

This chain joins TRBV2 and TRBJ1-1, with 9 positions matching TRBD1. Germline V gene sequence: CDR1 SNHLY, CDR2 FYNNEI. CDR3 length: 14 residues. V was pared by 7 bases and J by 3 bases, with 6 bases of the junction left unmatched. CDR3 in DNA: TGTGCCAGCATCATGGACAGGGGTCACACTGAAGCTTTCTTT. Translating it yields CASIMDRGHTEAFF.

This chain joins TRBV5-1 and TRBJ2-3, with D unclear. V gave up 0 bases and J gave up 3 bases, with 5 bases separating them. Germline V lookup: CDR1 SGHRS, CDR2 YFSETQ. This CDR3 contains 13 residues. The chain's CDR3 is CASSLAYTDTQYF. CDR3 sequence (DNA): TGCGCCAGCAGCTTGGCCTATACAGATACGCAGTATTTT. Based on the CDR3 plus reference TRBV5-1 and TRBJ2-3, the full variable domain is KAGVTQTPRYLIKTRGQQVTLSCSPISGHRSVSWYQQTPGQGLQFLFEYFSETQRNKGNFPGRFSGRQFSNSRSEMNVSTLELGDSALYLCASSLAYTDTQYFGPGTRLTVL.

The chain is built from TRBV28 and TRBJ2-5, with TRBD2 matching over 9 bases. The trim removed 2 bases at V and 5 bases at J, leaving 15 bases unmatched. From germline, CDR1 is MDHEN and CDR2 SYDVKM. CDR3 length: 18 residues. The CDR3 sequence: CASSLRTPGLAEMETQYF. As DNA, the CDR3 is TGTGCCAGCAGTTTACGGACCCCGGGACTAGCTGAGATGGAGACCCAGTACTTC.

The chain is built from TRBV6-4 and TRBJ1-1; no clear D gene. V lost 5 bases, J lost 0 bases, and 7 bases lay in between. Germline CDR1 reads MRHNA; CDR2 reads SNTAGT. This CDR3 spans 13 amino acids. In nucleotides, the CDR3 is TGTGCCAGCAGTCTCAGGATGAACACTGAAGCTTTCTTT. This sequence encodes CASSLRMNTEAFF.

V usage is TRBV28 and J usage is TRBJ1-2, with D possibly being TRBD1 (6 bases). Germline CDR1 MDHEN, CDR2 SYDVKM. V lost 10 bases to trimming and J lost 6 bases, with 12 bases between them. The CDR3 contains 11 residues. The CDR3 sequence: CATGTPNGYTF. In DNA, the CDR3 is TGTGCCACCGGGACACCAAATGGCTACACCTTC.

Ten or more counts support this clone. The chain is built from TRBV9 and TRBJ1-3; tentatively, D is TRBD1 (5 bases). Germline-derived CDR1 and CDR2 are SGDLS and YYNGEE. Trimming stripped 4 bases from V and 8 bases from J, with 13 bases between. This CDR3 comprises 13 residues. The CDR3 is CASSRGSADTIYF. CDR3 DNA sequence: TGTGCCAGCAGCCGGGGGTCCGCGGACACCATATATTTT. The full variable domain, completed using reference TRBV9 and TRBJ1-3, is DSGVTQTPKHLITATGQRVTLRCSPRSGDLSVYWYQQSLDQGLQFLIQYYNGEERAKGNILERFSAQQFPDLHSELNLSSLELGDSALYFCASSRGSADTIYFGEGSWLTVV.

This clone was seen just once. The chain employs TRBV7-9 and TRBJ2-1; 8 positions agree with TRBD1. This CDR3 region has 15 residues. CDR1 and CDR2 from the germline V gene are SEHNR and FQNEAQ (reference sequence). The junction had 4 bases not matched to a gene; V was cut back by 5 bases and J by 1 base. CDR3 loop: CASSERQGSYNEQFF. As DNA, the CDR3 is TGTGCCAGCAGCGAAAGACAGGGGTCCTACAATGAGCAGTTCTTC.

This clone has just a few counts. The rearrangement links TRBV25-1 to TRBJ2-7, with 7 bases that match TRBD1. Germline V lookup: CDR1 MGHDK, CDR2 SYGVNS. The CDR3 loop spans 13 amino acids. J was trimmed by 6 bases and V by 3 bases; bases with no gene match: 5. CDR3 residues: CASSERQGREQYF. DNA for the CDR3: TGTGCCAGCAGTGAGAGACAGGGCCGCGAGCAGTACTTC.

This rearrangement joins TRBV7-3 to TRBJ2-1; 7 bases fit TRBD2. Germline values: CDR1 SGHTA, CDR2 FQGTGA. The CDR3 length is 17 residues. The trim removed 4 bases at V and 7 bases at J, leaving 16 bases unmatched. The CDR3 loop reads CASSYFLGGGPGNEQFF. The CDR3 coding sequence is TGTGCCAGCAGCTACTTTCTGGGGGGAGGGCCGGGGAATGAGCAGTTCTTC.

This clone was recorded a few times. The DNA of the CDR3 is TGCGCCAGCAGCAACCGGGACAGCCGCTACGAGCAGTACTTC. It translates to CASSNRDSRYEQYF. This chain joins TRBV5-1 and TRBJ2-7; 7 positions match TRBD1. Germline CDR1 reads SGHRS; CDR2 reads YFSETQ. The junction had 7 bases not matched to a gene; V was cut back by 4 bases and J by 3 bases. The CDR3 extends over 14 amino acids.

This clone has only one observation. This chain joins TRBV4-2 and TRBJ2-3, with D tentatively TRBD2 (6 bases). The CDR3 covers 16 residues. Germline values: CDR1 LGHNA, CDR2 YNFKEQ. V dropped 3 bases and J dropped 2 bases, with 15 bases sitting between them. CDR3 sequence reads: CASSQRLGGTTDTQYF. CDR3 coding DNA: TGTGCCAGCAGCCAGCGCCTTGGCGGGACCACAGATACGCAGTATTTT.

This chain connects TRBV5-1 to TRBJ1-2; D is undetermined. Germline loops: CDR1 SGHRS, CDR2 YFSETQ. This CDR3 contains 12 residues. V was clipped by 0 bases and J by 8 bases, with 8 bases between them. CDR3: CASSLESGGYTF. The CDR3 DNA reads as TGCGCCAGCAGCTTGGAAAGCGGGGGCTACACCTTC.

V and J are TRBV30 and TRBJ2-3; TRBD1 matches at 10 bases. Germline V gives CDR1 GTSNPN, CDR2 SVGIG (reference sequence). The CDR3 sequence is 19 residues long. V lost 3 bases and J lost 2; bases outside the gene matches: 17. The CDR3 DNA is TGTGCCTGGAGGGGGGACAGGGGCGCCTCGACGGGGTTCACAGATACGCAGTATTTT. Translated: CAWRGDRGASTGFTDTQYF. Together with reference TRBV30 and TRBJ2-3, the CDR3 gives the full variable domain: SQTIHQWPATLVQPVGSPLSLECTVEGTSNPNLYWYRQAAGRGLQLLFYSVGIGQISSEVPQNLSASRPQDRQFILSSKKLLLSDSGFYLCAWRGDRGASTGFTDTQYFGPGTRLTVL.

The rearrangement uses TRBV7-8 and TRBJ2-1, with 14 bases fitting TRBD2. The CDR3 contains 17 residues. The ends lost 5 bases at V and 10 bases at J; junction bases unmatched: 13. Germline V gene sequence: CDR1 SGHVS, CDR2 FQNEAQ. The CDR3, as DNA: TGTGCCAGCAGCCTCCGACCCGGGACTAGCGGGAGAGGGGAGCAGTTCTTC. It codes for CASSLRPGTSGRGEQFF.

The sample holds a few counts of this clone. V gene TRBV7-9 combines with J gene TRBJ2-7; D perhaps matches TRBD1 (5 bases). The CDR3 loop spans 14 amino acids. Germline CDR1 is SEHNR and CDR2 is FQNEAQ (reference sequence). V was clipped by 1 base and J by 2 bases, with 9 bases between them. The DNA for the CDR3 is TGTGCCAGCAGCTTAGTACAGGTTCCCTACGAGCAGTACTTC. It is translated as CASSLVQVPYEQYF.

The genes are TRBV5-4 and TRBJ1-1, with TRBD1 matching 7 bases. The CDR3 length is 17 residues. Per the germline V gene, CDR1 is SGHNT and CDR2 is YYREEE (reference sequence). V dropped 2 bases and J dropped 5; count of bases not matched to a gene: 15. This chain's CDR3 is CASSLGGGLQPLTEAFF. The DNA of the CDR3 is TGTGCCAGCAGCTTAGGAGGGGGCCTACAGCCTCTTACTGAAGCTTTCTTT.

This CDR3 is CASSQHRRFSYHEQYF. In DNA, the CDR3 is TGTGCCAGCAGCCAACATCGGAGGTTCAGTTACCACGAGCAGTACTTC. The chain employs TRBV7-2 and TRBJ2-7, with D maybe TRBD2 (5 bases). Trimming stripped 5 bases from V and 5 bases from J, with 22 bases between. This CDR3 comprises 16 residues. Germline V gene sequence: CDR1 SGHTA, CDR2 FQGNSA.

This chain joins TRBV5-3 and TRBJ1-5; 8 nucleotides line up with TRBD1. TRBV5-3 is placed among ORFs of uncertain function. With 5 bases clipped from V and 5 bases from J, the junction kept 12 bases outside the gene matches. The CDR3 totals 16 residues. The CDR3 loop is CARRRTGLWSDQPQHF. CDR3 in DNA: TGTGCCAGAAGGCGGACAGGGTTATGGAGCGATCAGCCCCAGCATTTT.

Concerning this clone: The sample has other DNA sequences that encode this CDR3 too. This chain connects TRBV11-2 to TRBJ1-2; no clear D. Germline CDR1 reads SGHAT; CDR2 reads FQNNGV. This CDR3 contains 13 residues. Trimming took 5 bases from V and 0 from J, leaving 7 bases between them. The CDR3: CASSPQTNYGYTF. CDR3 bases: TGTGCCAGCAGCCCTCAGACTAACTATGGCTACACCTTC.

The V gene is TRBV4-1, the J gene TRBJ1-1, with a weak D call TRBD1 (5 bases). V shed 5 bases and J shed 1 base, with 20 bases lying between them. Germline V lookup: CDR1 MGHRA, CDR2 YSYEKL. This CDR3 is built from 17 residues. Written as DNA, the CDR3 is TGCGCCAGCAGCTATCCAGGGAAGACGGAGACGAACACTGAAGCTTTCTTT. Protein: CASSYPGKTETNTEAFF.

The J gene is TRBJ1-5, the V gene TRBV15; the match to TRBD1 covers 7 bases. The germline gives CDR1 LNHNV, CDR2 YYDKDF (reference sequence). V was pared by 1 base and J by 3 bases, with 6 bases of the junction left unmatched. The CDR3 extends over 16 amino acids. CDR3 sequence: CATSRGLTGTNQPQHF. CDR3 sequence (DNA): TGTGCCACCAGCAGAGGATTGACAGGGACCAATCAGCCCCAGCATTTT.

V is TRBV2 and J is TRBJ2-7; TRBD1 matches 9 bases. Germline loops: CDR1 SNHLY, CDR2 FYNNEI. The ends lost 6 bases at V and 1 base at J; junction bases unmatched: 1. There are 13 residues in the CDR3. DNA for the CDR3: TGTGCCAGCAGGGGACAGGGATCCTACGAGCAGTACTTC. It is translated as CASRGQGSYEQYF.

J is TRBJ2-7 and V is TRBV6-1; 9 positions match TRBD1. With V trimmed by 5 bases and J by 3 bases, 2 bases remained unmatched. The germline gives CDR1 MNHNS, CDR2 SASEGT. The CDR3 consists of 13 residues. This CDR3 reads CASSMTGGYEQYF. The CDR3 coding sequence is TGTGCCAGCAGTATGACAGGGGGCTACGAGCAGTACTTC.

This clone showed up just a few times. The CDR3 DNA is TGTGCCAGCAGTTACTCGAGTGCTAGCGGATCCTACGAGCAGTACTTC. It encodes CASSYSSASGSYEQYF. The chain employs TRBV6-5 and TRBJ2-7, with 7 bases that match TRBD2. Per the germline V gene, CDR1 is MNHEY and CDR2 is SVGAGI. CDR3 size: 16 residues. V lost 0 bases, J lost 1 base, and 6 bases stayed unmatched.

This chain joins TRBV6-5 and TRBJ1-1, with TRBD1 identical over 8 bases. Looked up from germline, CDR1 is MNHEY and CDR2 is SVGAGI. V was pared by 6 bases and J by 6 bases, with 6 bases of the junction left unmatched. The CDR3 extends over 13 amino acids. CDR3 region: CASRRDRGSEAFF. Here the CDR3 DNA reads TGTGCCAGCAGGCGAGACAGGGGATCTGAAGCTTTCTTT.

This clone was recorded only once. The chain links TRBV29-1 to TRBJ2-7; 10 bases map to TRBD1. Germline CDR1 is SQVTM and CDR2 is ANQGSEA. CDR3 length equals 13 residues. V shed 5 bases and J 0 bases; nucleotides not matched to a gene: 1. In DNA, the CDR3 is TGCAGCGTTAGGACAGGGGGCTCCTACGAGCAGTACTTC. Translating gives CSVRTGGSYEQYF.

The chain has TRBV11-2 and TRBJ2-5; D gene unclear. This CDR3 has 11 amino acids. Germline loops: CDR1 SGHAT, CDR2 FQNNGV. Between the trimmed V and J ends, which lost 6 bases and 2 bases, there was a span of 4 bases. CDR3 protein: CASRLQETQYF. CDR3 nucleotide sequence: TGTGCCAGCAGACTGCAAGAGACCCAGTACTTC.

This CDR3 reads CSVLAPTGTSTGELFF. The CDR3 DNA is TGCAGCGTTTTGGCCCCTACAGGGACCAGCACCGGGGAGCTGTTTTTT. The chain has TRBV29-1 and TRBJ2-2; tentatively, D is TRBD1 (6 bases). In germline, CDR1 is SQVTM, CDR2 ANQGSEA. Trimming took 5 bases from V and 4 from J, leaving 20 bases between them. The CDR3 is 16 amino acids.

The gene calls are TRBV30 and TRBJ2-5; D perhaps matches TRBD2 (5 bases). There are 15 residues in the CDR3. Germline CDR1 reads GTSNPN; CDR2 reads SVGIG (reference sequence). V lost 6 bases, J lost 1 base, and 18 bases lay in between. CDR3 bases: TGTGCCTGTGACGCGGGCGAGATGCCCCAAGAGACCCAGTACTTC. It is translated as CACDAGEMPQETQYF.

The CDR3 sequence is CASSLLTGNEGQPQHF. In nucleotides, the CDR3 is TGTGCCAGCAGTTTACTGACCGGGAACGAAGGACAGCCCCAGCATTTT. This chain links TRBV28 with TRBJ1-5; no clear D. This CDR3 region has 16 residues. Germline V gene lookup returns CDR1 MDHEN and CDR2 SYDVKM. V was clipped by 2 bases and J by 7 bases, with 18 bases between them.

The V gene is TRBV19, the J gene TRBJ2-2; D unresolved. Germline values: CDR1 LNHDA, CDR2 SQIVND (reference sequence). V was cut by 7 bases and J by 2 bases, with 11 bases left in between. The CDR3 contains 14 residues. The CDR3 here is CASIGERNTGELFF. The CDR3 region has the DNA TGTGCCAGTATAGGAGAACGAAACACCGGGGAGCTGTTTTTT.

The chain is built from TRBV14 and TRBJ2-7, with 9 bases fitting TRBD1. Germline V lookup: CDR1 SGHDN, CDR2 FVKESK. Trimming at V came to 1 base and at J to 1 base, leaving 8 bases not matched to a gene. The CDR3 is made up of 17 amino acids. The CDR3 nucleotides read TGTGCCAGCAGCCAAGCCGGGACAGGGAGAAAGTCCTACGAGCAGTACTTC. Translated, it gives CASSQAGTGRKSYEQYF.